This TCR beta chain was obtained from a study of PD-1 blockade in classical Hodgkin lymphoma. Regarding the study as a whole: Newly diagnosed patients reportedly trailed healthy donors in baseline TCR diversity. Still unresolved is the cause of the repertoire differences, which may be disease activity or prior therapy.

Patients all relapsed after autologous stem cell transplantation, and there was variation in brentuximab vedotin exposure. Patients' outcomes at their best amounted to complete response, partial response or progressive disease. This CDR3 region has 15 residues. In germline, CDR1 is MNHEY, CDR2 SMNVEV (reference sequence). Trimming took off 2 bases at V and 7 bases at J, with 14 bases between the two ends. Clones were read by immunoSEQ multiplex PCR, and TCRdb kept only the in-frame ones, dropping some. Here the sample spans 100,000 or so clones, 75% to 90% being singletons. As for this clone: Its target is unknown.

Sequencing used peripheral blood mononuclear cells (PBMCs), obtained before the second cycle of nivolumab. This chain connects TRBV27 to TRBJ1-4, with a possible D match to TRBD1 (5 bases). The origin of this receptor is a human donor with classical Hodgkin lymphoma. The CDR3 DNA reads TGTGCCAGCAGTTTAGAGGCAGGGCGGGGTGAAAAACTGTTTTTT. Residues: CASSLEAGRGEKLFF.